This TCR beta chain is drawn from a study of blood T cell repertoires in COVID-19. About the research overall: COVID-19 samples, acute and convalescent, were from the United States, Italy and Spain.

A Seattle source enrolled patients during active infection and followed them longitudinally. As concerns this clone: Only one base separates this from a far larger clonotype, so it likely reflects a read error.

Study processing details: Amplification of reference gene primers was used by the study to estimate nucleated cell counts. Method: immunoSEQ multiplex PCR; TCRdb's copy keeps in-frame clones and lacks some. V and J calls and clone size are copied from that table; D and trimming were computed from the DNA. The sample comprises 450,000 or so clones, 70% to 90% of which are singletons, and roughly 0.87% rests with the top ten. Germline lookup yields CDR1 SGHDT and CDR2 YYEEEE. The junction had 3 bases not matched to a gene; V was cut back by 1 base and J by 7 bases. CDR3 length: 15 amino acids. The sample taken for sequencing was peripheral blood. This clonotype was sampled from a man aged 18 to 35 with COVID-19, enrolled during active disease. The chain employs TRBV5-6 and TRBJ1-6; 9 bases are shared with TRBD1. CDR3 in amino acids: CASSLLTGGNSPLHF. For the CDR3, the DNA is TGTGCCAGCAGCTTGCTGACAGGGGGGAATTCACCCCTCCACTTT.